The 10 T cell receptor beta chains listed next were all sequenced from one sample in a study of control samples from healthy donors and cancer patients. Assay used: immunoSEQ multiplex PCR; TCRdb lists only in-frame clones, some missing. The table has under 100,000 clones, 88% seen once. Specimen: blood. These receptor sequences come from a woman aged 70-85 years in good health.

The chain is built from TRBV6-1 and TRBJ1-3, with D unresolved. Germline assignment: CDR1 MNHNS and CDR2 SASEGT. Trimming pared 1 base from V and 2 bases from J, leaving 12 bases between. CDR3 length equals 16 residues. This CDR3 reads CASSEGSGITGNTIYF. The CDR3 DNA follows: TGTGCCAGCAGTGAAGGTTCGGGCATAACTGGAAACACCATATATTTT.

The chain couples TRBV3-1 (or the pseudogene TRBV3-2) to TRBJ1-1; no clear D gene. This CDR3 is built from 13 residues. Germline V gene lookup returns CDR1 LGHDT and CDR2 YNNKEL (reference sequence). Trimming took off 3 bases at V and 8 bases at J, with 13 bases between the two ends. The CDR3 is CASSQGFPSEAFF. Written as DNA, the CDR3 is TGTGCCAGCAGCCAGGGTTTCCCCTCCGAAGCTTTCTTT.

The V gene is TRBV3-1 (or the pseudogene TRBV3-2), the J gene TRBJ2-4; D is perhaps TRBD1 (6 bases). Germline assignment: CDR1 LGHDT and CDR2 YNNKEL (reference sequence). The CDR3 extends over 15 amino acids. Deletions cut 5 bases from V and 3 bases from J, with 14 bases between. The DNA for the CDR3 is TGTGCCAGCAGCGCGGACAGTGCTAACAAAAACATTCAGTACTTC. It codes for CASSADSANKNIQYF.

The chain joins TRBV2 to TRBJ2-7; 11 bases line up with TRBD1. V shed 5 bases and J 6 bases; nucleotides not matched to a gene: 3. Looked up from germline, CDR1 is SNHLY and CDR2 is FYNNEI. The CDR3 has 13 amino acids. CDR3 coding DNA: TGTGCCAGCAGTAGGGGACAGGGGGGCGAGCAGTACTTC. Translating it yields CASSRGQGGEQYF.

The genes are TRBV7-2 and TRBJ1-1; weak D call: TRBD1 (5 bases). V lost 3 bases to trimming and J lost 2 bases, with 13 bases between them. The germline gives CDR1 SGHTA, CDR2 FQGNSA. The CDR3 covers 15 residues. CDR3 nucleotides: TGTGCCAGCAGCTTGTGGTTCGGGGGAAACACTGAAGCTTTCTTT. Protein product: CASSLWFGGNTEAFF.

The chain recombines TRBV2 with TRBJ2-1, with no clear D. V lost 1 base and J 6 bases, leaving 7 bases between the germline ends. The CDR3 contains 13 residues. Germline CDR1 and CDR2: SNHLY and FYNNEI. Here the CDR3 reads CASSEGLVNEQFF. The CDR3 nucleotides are TGTGCCAGCAGTGAAGGACTTGTCAATGAGCAGTTCTTC.

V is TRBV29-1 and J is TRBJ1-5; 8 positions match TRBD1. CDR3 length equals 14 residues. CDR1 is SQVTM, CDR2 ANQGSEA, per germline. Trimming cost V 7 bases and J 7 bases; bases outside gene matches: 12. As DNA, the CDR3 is TGCAGCGCCCAACCAGGGGGCGCGGGGCAGCCCCAGCATTTT. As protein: CSAQPGGAGQPQHF.

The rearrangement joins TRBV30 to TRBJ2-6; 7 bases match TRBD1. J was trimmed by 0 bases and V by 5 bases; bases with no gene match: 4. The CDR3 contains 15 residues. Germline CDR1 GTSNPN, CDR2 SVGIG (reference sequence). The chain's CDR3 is CAWGRDSSGANVLTF. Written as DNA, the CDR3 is TGTGCCTGGGGTCGGGACAGCTCTGGGGCCAACGTCCTGACTTTC.

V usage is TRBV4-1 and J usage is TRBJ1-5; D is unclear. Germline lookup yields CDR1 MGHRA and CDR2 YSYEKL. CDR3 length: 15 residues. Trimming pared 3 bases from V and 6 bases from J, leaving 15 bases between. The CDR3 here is CASSQQVDLRQPQHF. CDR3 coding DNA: TGCGCCAGCAGCCAGCAGGTGGATTTGCGTCAGCCCCAGCATTTT.

CDR3 sequence reads: CASAELDEKLFF. In nucleotides, the CDR3 is TGTGCTAGTGCAGAGCTCGATGAAAAACTGTTTTTT. The chain joins TRBV12-5 to TRBJ1-4, with no clear D. V lost 7 bases to trimming and J lost 6 bases, with 9 bases between them. Germline assignment: CDR1 LGHNT and CDR2 FRNRAP. The CDR3 has 12 residues.